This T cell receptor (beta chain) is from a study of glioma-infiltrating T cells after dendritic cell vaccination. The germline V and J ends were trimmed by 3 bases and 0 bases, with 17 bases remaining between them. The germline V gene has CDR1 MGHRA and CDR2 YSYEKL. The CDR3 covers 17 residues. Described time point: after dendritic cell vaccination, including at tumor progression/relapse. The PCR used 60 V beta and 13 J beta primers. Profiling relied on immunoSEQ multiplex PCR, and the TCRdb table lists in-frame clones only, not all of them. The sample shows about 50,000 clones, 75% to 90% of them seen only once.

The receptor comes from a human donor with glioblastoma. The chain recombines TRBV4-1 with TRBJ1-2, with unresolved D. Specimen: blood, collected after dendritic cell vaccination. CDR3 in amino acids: CASSHDVSSDSNYGYTF. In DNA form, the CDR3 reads TGCGCCAGCAGCCACGACGTAAGCAGCGATTCTAACTATGGCTACACCTTC.